The entry below describes one TCR beta chain. No antigen is known for it. The 5'RACE method, run with constant-segment primers, produced TCR alpha and TCR beta cDNA libraries (carrying sample barcodes and UMIs). A single record per CDR3 protein comes from TCRdb applying MiXCR to the 5' RACE reads. The sample holds under 300,000 distinct CDR3 sequences, around 8% seen once. The source of the sample is a study of T-cell memory formation after mild COVID-19. The study, taken as a whole, reports: Balance between CD4 and CD8 was seen in clones contracting day 15 to 85, and a CD4+ lean was seen in later expanders. Most CD4+ clones that shrank were in CM and EM, while CD8+ ones turned up in EMRA. Whether second-wave clones peaking at day 37 were SARS-CoV-2 specific went unconfirmed.

V shed 4 bases, J shed 4 bases, and the junction held 16 bases outside the gene matches. Germline V gives CDR1 SGHRS, CDR2 YFSETQ. The CDR3 is 17 residues long. This chain connects TRBV5-1 to TRBJ1-2; TRBD1 aligns across 7 bases. The sequence was collected from a man between 18 and 35 years old who had mild COVID-19 (a few samples of this study predate the infection). Cell type and time point are not known. Sequencing was performed on PBMCs or a T cell subset sorted from them (not recorded which). CDR3 in amino acids: CASSGLDDRERTYGYTF. The CDR3 DNA is TGCGCCAGCAGCGGACTGGACGACAGGGAACGGACCTATGGCTACACCTTC.